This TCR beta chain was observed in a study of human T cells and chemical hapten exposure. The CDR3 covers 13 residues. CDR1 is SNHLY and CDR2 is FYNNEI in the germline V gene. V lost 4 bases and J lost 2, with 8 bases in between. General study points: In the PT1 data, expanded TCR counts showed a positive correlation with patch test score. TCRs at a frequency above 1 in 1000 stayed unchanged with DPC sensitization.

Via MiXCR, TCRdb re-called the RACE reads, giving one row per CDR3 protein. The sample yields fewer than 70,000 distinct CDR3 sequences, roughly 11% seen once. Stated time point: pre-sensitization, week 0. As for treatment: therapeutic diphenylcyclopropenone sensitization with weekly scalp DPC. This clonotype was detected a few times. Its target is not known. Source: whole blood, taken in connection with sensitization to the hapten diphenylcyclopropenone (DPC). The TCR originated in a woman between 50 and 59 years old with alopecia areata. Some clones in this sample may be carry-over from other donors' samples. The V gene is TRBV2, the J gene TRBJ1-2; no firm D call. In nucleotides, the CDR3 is TGTGCCAGCAGTGTCCGGGAGAACTATGGCTACACCTTC. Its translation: CASSVRENYGYTF. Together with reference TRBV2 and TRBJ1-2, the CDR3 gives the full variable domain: EPEVTQTPSHQVTQMGQEVILRCVPISNHLYFYWYRQILGQKVEFLVSFYNNEISEKSEIFDDQFSVERPDGSNFTLKIRSTKLEDSAMYFCASSVRENYGYTFGSGTRLTVV.